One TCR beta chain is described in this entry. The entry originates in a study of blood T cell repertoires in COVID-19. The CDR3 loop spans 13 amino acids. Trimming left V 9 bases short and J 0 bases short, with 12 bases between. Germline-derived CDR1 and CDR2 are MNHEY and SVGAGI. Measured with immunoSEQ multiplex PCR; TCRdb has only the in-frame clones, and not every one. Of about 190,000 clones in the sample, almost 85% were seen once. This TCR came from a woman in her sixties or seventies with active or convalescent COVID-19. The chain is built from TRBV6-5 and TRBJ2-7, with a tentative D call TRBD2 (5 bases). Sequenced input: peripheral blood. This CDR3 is CARVLRASYEQYF. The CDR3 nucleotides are TGTGCCAGAGTTTTGAGGGCCTCCTACGAGCAGTACTTC.